Listed below are T cell receptor beta chains from one sample, sequenced in a study of blood T cell repertoires in COVID-19. The protocol was immunoSEQ multiplex PCR, while the TCRdb copy is restricted to in-frame clones and leaves out a portion. The sample records some 250,000 clones, about nine tenths being singletons. Sequenced material: peripheral blood. The receptor set was obtained from a young man who had recovered from COVID-19. Each CDR3 is given without its conserved first and last residue. A D gene is named only where the DNA matches it firmly. Only part of the rows carry a size: once, few, many, or a class if the clone is expanded.

14	TRBV5-1	-	TRBJ2-1	TRBD1	ASSSSGTGRVNEQF
15	TRBV4-2	-	TRBJ2-5	TRBD2	ASSQVGREGSQETQY
13	TRBV5-4	-	TRBJ2-3	-	ASSLVAPSTDTQY
9	TRBV24-1	-	TRBJ2-7	-	ATGEGYEQY
12	TRBV7-6	-	TRBJ1-1	TRBD1	ASSLSGTGLQAF
11	TRBV5-1	-	TRBJ1-1	-	ASSLEASGEAF
13	TRBV21-1	-	TRBJ2-1	-	ARSGGAGSYNEQF
13	TRBV7-2	-	TRBJ1-2	TRBD1	ASSLEQGAGYGYT
10	TRBV5-8	-	TRBJ1-2	-	ASSLGGEGYT
11	TRBV11-3	-	TRBJ1-1	-	ASSPRWNTEAF
13	TRBV9	-	TRBJ2-3	-	ASSSNWGGTDTQY
12	TRBV10-3	-	TRBJ2-2	-	AIKTQTGDGELF
13	TRBV11-2	-	TRBJ1-2	TRBD1	ASSDWTGSNYGYT
14	TRBV9	once	TRBJ1-3	-	ASSVRDISSGNTIY
14	TRBV6-5	-	TRBJ2-3	TRBD1	ASSFAGQGLRDTQY
11	TRBV3-1/TRBV3-2	once	TRBJ1-3	-	ASRVGGGNTIY
16	TRBV19	-	TRBJ2-1	-	ASSPTYRVRELDNEQF
11	TRBV18	-	TRBJ2-7	-	ASSPGELYEQY
13	TRBV5-6	-	TRBJ1-3	-	ASSLAVISGNTIY
12	TRBV5-1	-	TRBJ2-7	TRBD2	ASSLEGGVYEQY
10	TRBV5-4	-	TRBJ2-5	-	ASSFPRETQY
13	TRBV5-4	few	TRBJ1-2	-	ASSPDYSPGVGYT
12	TRBV29-1	-	TRBJ1-3	-	SVRRDYSGNTIY
10	TRBV19	-	TRBJ2-5	-	ASSIDRGTQY
14	TRBV28	-	TRBJ1-2	-	ASRTLLGGANYGYT
12	TRBV29-1	-	TRBJ1-2	TRBD1	SVDYRGEGDGYT
14	TRBV27	-	TRBJ1-6	TRBD1	ASSLAGTDLRSPLH
12	TRBV9	-	TRBJ1-1	-	ASSYSQGNTEAF
15	TRBV5-4	-	TRBJ1-2	-	ASSLARDSRDLLWLA
12	TRBV18	-	TRBJ1-1	TRBD1	ASSPLDRGTEAF